This TCR beta chain was sequenced for a study of blood T cell repertoires in COVID-19. Trimming took off 3 bases at V and 7 bases at J, with 24 bases between the two ends. The CDR3 loop spans 16 amino acids. The germline V gene has CDR1 DFQATT and CDR2 SNEGSKA (reference sequence). As processed by the authors: Reference gene primer amplification gave nucleated cell count estimates. Sequencing used immunoSEQ multiplex PCR; TCRdb keeps in-frame clones, though not all of them. D and trimming come from the DNA, and the V and J calls and clone size come from that table. The data hold over 200,000 clones, with around nine tenths observed a single time.

The sample was peripheral blood. The J gene is TRBJ2-5, the V gene TRBV20-1; TRBD2 might be the D (6 bases). This TCR derives from a man aged 55 to 70 with COVID-19, enrolled during active disease. The CDR3 DNA follows: TGCAGTGCTAGTCCCGAGGCGGGGCTAGCTTGGGGGACCCAGTACTTC. This sequence encodes CSASPEAGLAWGTQYF.